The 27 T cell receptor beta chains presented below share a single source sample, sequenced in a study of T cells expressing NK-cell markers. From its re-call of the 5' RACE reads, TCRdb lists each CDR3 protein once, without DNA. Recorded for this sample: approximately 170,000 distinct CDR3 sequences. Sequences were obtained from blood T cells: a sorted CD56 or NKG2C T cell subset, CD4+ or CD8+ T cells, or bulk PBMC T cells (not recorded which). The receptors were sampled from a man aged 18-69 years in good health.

This CDR3 reads CASSWGSYNSPLHF. The rearrangement uses TRBV5-5 and TRBJ1-6. The CDR3 totals 14 residues. Germline V CDR1 and CDR2: SGHKS, YYEKEE (reference sequence).

The CDR3 loop is CASSLMFGQGSYEKLFF. The chain has TRBV27 and TRBJ1-4; TCRdb proposes TRBD1, but this gene call is untestable without DNA. Germline values: CDR1 MNHEY, CDR2 SMNVEV (reference sequence). This CDR3 contains 17 residues.

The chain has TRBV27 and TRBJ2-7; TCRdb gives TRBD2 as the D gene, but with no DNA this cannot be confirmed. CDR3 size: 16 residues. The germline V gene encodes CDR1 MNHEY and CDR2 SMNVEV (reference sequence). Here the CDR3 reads CASSPGLDTSSYEQYF.

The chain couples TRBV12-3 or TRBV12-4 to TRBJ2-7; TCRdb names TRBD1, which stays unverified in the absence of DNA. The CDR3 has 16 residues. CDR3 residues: CASSVSRTGNADEQYF.

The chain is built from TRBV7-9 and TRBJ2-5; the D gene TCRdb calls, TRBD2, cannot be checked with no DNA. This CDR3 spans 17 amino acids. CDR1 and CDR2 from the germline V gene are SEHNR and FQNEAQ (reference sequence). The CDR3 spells CASSLGPGLGFQETQYF. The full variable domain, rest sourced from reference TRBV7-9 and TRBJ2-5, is DTGVSQNPRHKITKRGQNVTFRCDPISEHNRLYWYRQTLGQGPEFLTYFQNEAQLEKSRLLSDRFSAERPKGSFSTLEIQRTEQGDSAMYLCASSLGPGLGFQETQYFGPGTRLLVL.

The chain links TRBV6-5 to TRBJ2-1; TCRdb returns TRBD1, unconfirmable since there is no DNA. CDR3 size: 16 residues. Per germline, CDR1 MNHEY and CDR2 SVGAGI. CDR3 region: CASSYHREDIKHEQFF.

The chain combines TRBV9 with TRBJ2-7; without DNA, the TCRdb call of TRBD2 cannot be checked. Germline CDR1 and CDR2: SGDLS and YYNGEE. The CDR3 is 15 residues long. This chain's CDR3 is CASSPRVAGVYEQYF.

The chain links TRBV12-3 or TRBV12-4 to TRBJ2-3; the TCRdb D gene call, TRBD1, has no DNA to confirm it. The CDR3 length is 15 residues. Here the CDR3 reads CASSNTGQGPDTQYF.

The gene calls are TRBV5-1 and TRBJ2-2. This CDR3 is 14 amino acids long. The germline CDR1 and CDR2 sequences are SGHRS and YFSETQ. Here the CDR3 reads CASLADPNTGELFF.

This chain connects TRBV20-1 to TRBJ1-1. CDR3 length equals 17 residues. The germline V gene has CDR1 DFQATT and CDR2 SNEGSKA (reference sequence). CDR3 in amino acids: CSACDFTREVSNTEAFF.

The CDR3 loop reads CASSLFLGTPVGYGYTF. V gene TRBV28 combines with J gene TRBJ1-2; TCRdb's D call, TRBD1, is unchecked because there is no DNA. The CDR3 has 17 amino acids. Germline CDR1 is MDHEN and CDR2 is SYDVKM.

This chain's CDR3 is CASSLGPQGPYGYTF. This chain uses TRBV7-9 with TRBJ1-2; the D call from TCRdb, TRBD1, cannot be confirmed without DNA. This CDR3 is 15 amino acids long. Germline values: CDR1 SEHNR, CDR2 FQNEAQ (reference sequence). Filled out from reference TRBV7-9 and TRBJ1-2, the complete variable domain reads DTGVSQNPRHKITKRGQNVTFRCDPISEHNRLYWYRQTLGQGPEFLTYFQNEAQLEKSRLLSDRFSAERPKGSFSTLEIQRTEQGDSAMYLCASSLGPQGPYGYTFGSGTRLTVV.

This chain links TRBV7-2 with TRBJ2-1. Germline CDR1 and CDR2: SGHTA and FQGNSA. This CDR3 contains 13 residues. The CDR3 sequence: CASTDSSLHEQFF.

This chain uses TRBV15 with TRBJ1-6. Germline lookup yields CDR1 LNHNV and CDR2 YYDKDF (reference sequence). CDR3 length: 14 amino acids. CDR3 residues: CATSRGVSVEPLHF.

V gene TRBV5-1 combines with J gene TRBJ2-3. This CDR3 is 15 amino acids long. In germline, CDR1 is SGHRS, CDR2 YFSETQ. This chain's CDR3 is CASSLAIESTDTQYF.

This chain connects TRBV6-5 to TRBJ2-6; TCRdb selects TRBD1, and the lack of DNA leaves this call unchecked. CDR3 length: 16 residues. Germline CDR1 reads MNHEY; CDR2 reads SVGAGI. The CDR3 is CASSYWTGLGANVLTF.

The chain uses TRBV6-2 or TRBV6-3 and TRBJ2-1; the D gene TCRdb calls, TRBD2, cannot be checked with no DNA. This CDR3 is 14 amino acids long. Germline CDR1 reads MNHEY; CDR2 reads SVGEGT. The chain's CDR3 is CASSSSGAVNEQFF.

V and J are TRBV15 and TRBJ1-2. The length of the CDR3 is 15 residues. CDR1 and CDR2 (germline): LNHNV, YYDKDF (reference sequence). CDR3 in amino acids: CATSRDLSGVYGYTF. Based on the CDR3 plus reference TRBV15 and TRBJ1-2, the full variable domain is DAMVIQNPRYQVTQFGKPVTLSCSQTLNHNVMYWYQQKSSQAPKLLFHYYDKDFNNEADTPDNFQSRRPNTSFCFLDIRSPGLGDTAMYLCATSRDLSGVYGYTFGSGTRLTVV.

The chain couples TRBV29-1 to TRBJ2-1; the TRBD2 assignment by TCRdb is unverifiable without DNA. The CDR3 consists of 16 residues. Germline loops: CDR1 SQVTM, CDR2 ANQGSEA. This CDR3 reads CSVEGTSGGGWDEQFF.

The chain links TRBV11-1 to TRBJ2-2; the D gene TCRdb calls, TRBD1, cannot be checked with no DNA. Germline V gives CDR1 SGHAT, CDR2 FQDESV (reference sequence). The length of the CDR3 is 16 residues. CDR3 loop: CASSFSGESNTGELFF.

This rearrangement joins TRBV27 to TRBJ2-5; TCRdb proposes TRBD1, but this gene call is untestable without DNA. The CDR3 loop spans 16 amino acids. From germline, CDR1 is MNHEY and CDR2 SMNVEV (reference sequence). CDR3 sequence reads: CASSLRPRTVQETQYF.

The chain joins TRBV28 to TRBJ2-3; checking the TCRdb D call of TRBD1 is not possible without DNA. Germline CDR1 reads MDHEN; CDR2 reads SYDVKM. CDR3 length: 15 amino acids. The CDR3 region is CASSTRQDYTDTQYF.

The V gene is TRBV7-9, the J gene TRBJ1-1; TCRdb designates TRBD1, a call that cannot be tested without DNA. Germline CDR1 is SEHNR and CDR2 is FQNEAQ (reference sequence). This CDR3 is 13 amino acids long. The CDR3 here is CADKQGAPTEAFF.

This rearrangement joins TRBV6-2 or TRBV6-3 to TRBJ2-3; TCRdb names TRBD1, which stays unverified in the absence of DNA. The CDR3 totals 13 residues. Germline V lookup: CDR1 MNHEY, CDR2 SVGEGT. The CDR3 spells CASSQTGADTQYF.

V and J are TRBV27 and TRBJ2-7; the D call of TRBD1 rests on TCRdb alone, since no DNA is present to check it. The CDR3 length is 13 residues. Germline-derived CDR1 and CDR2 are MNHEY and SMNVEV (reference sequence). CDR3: CASSIGGGCEQYF.

CDR3 sequence: CASSVDAAGYETQYF. V usage is TRBV9 and J usage is TRBJ2-5; the D call of TRBD2 rests on TCRdb alone, since no DNA is present to check it. Per germline, CDR1 SGDLS and CDR2 YYNGEE. This CDR3 has 15 residues.

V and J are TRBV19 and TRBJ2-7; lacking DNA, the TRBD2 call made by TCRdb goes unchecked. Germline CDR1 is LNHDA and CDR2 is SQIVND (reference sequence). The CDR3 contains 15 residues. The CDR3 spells CASSPIAGGSYEQYF.